This record looks at one T cell receptor beta chain sequence and its context. Authors' methods: Reference gene primer amplification in the assay estimated nucleated cell counts. Assay: immunoSEQ multiplex PCR; the TCRdb copy retains only in-frame clones and omits some. The D gene and trimming were derived from the DNA, and the V and J assignments and clone size from that table. This table has about 280,000 clones, 90% appearing once. The data belong to a study of blood T cell repertoires in COVID-19. Study-level background: Sites across the United States, Italy and Spain contributed samples from acute and convalescent COVID-19. The analysed material was cDNA or gDNA that came from T cells, B-cell-depleted T cells, or PBMCs.

The CDR3 is made up of 13 amino acids. Trimming shortened V by 3 bases and J by 8 bases, and 14 bases separated the two germline ends. Germline CDR1 is SGHRS and CDR2 is YFSETQ. The sample was PBMCs or T cells enriched from blood (not recorded which). This TCR was recovered from a woman between 18 and 29 years old with acute COVID-19. The chain recombines TRBV5-1 with TRBJ1-1; D is undetermined. The CDR3 DNA sequence: TGCGCCAGCAGCTCCGGCACAGCATCCGAAGCTTTCTTT. The encoded protein is CASSSGTASEAFF.